What follows describes a single T cell receptor (beta chain). The antigen it binds to is not known. No per-base quality is available; no much larger clone lies one base away. Using the deep immunoSEQ assay, multiplex PCR amplified TCR CDR3 regions from genomic DNA. Genomic DNA extracted from each cell subset was distributed evenly over all wells of several immunoSEQ 96-well plates, and each plate served as one replicate. For sorted subsets, approximately 190 ng of genomic DNA, equivalent to some 30,000 T cell genomes, went into each replicate PCR. The purified libraries were quantified using a Qubit 3.0 fluorometer, sized with a Bioanalyzer 2100, and then quantified again using the KAPA Library Quantification kit. Every immunoSEQ 96-well plate was sequenced on a separate single-read 150-cycle Illumina NextSeq 550 flow cell. Per the authors' processing: The immunoSEQ output contained only junctional sequences without quality scores, so filtering could not match that applied to full-length reads. Sequences were annotated with PyIR, a Python wrapper for IgBLAST v1.9, using IMGT germline references to assign V/J genes and CDR3. Reads were filtered out if the reads had weak V/J assignments (E-value above 1e-6), no CDR3, stop codons, out-of-frame junctions, or ambiguous translated residues. V3J clonotypes were defined as sequences sharing an identical inferred V gene, J gene, and CDR3 amino acid sequence. To compute the percentage overlap between repertoires, the number of shared unique clonotypes was divided by the size of the smaller repertoire. Richness of each repertoire was evaluated using RTK rarefaction, the Chao1 estimator, and Recon v2.1 estimates of unobserved clonotypes. Generation probabilities for all TCRbeta clonotypes obtained by the gDNA method from a handful of donors were computed using OLGA. This is the immuneACCESS table as TCRdb keeps it, with only in-frame sequences that have V and J called. A part of the clones is gone; compared with another copy, unresolved V genes explain less than half, and the rest is unexplained. The V and J calls and the clone size are those of that table, but D and trimming were determined from the DNA. This sample has millions of clones in its table, and roughly 91% of those were observed once. The ten largest account for approximately 1.7% of the sample.

This entry belongs to a study of shared clonotypes between healthy human individuals (dated by TCRdb to 2020 to 2022). Looking at the study overall: The cohort included three men and a couple of women between 18 and 49 years of age. For each donor, three plates each were used for CD4 naive and CD4 memory, two plates were used for CD8 naive, and one plate was used for CD8 memory. Blood TCR repertoires of about 5 healthy adults were deeply sequenced to estimate repertoire size and the extent of clonotype sharing between individuals. To increase sequencing depth and limit assay-specific biases, different laboratories used diverse techniques to prepare libraries and sequence TCR repertoires. Per donor, leukapheresis produced somewhere between about 0.8 and 9 billion PBMCs. Results and caveats for the whole study, not just this receptor: Compared with non-shared clonotypes, clonotypes shared by all four sorted-subset donors had higher generation probabilities. Only blood was sampled, and tissue TCR repertoires likely differ from those in blood. Based on pairwise subsampling, the degree of clonotype sharing among donors was expected to be affected by sequencing depth. Rarefaction of sorted-subset datasets indicated incomplete sequencing despite the large sequencing depth. The genetic and exposure-history diversity represented was limited by the small number of donors. Estimated clonotype richness was generally larger for naive than for memory subsets. Across a handful of donors, 5% to 6% of naive CD4, roughly 3.4% of naive CD8, roughly 2.2% of memory CD4, and 0.4% of memory CD8 clonotypes were shared.

V gives up 6 bases and J gives up 5 bases, and the segment between their germline ends measures 12 bases. Its CDR3 holds 12 amino acids, cysteine through phenylalanine. Kept here is only the CDR3 DNA, which spans 36 bases and is read in frame from base 1. The germline V gene supplies CDR1 SGHRS and CDR2 YFSETQ. For the CD8 naive samples, CD45RO-negative cells were positively selected for CCR7, yielding a CD45RA+CCR7+ population from which TemRA cells were excluded. The donors were healthy, HIV-negative adults who had no recently reported acute infections or vaccinations. Every donor was a Caucasian adult residing in Nashville, Tennessee, USA. Blood was obtained by leukapheresis, after which PBMCs were separated by Ficoll-Histopaque density gradient centrifugation and cryopreserved in liquid nitrogen vapor phase. Analytical flow cytometry was used to check the purity and quantity of every magnetically sorted T cell population. Genomic DNA was isolated from every sorted fraction and measured by UV absorbance on a Nanodrop 2000c.

This TCR came from a man aged 18 to 29 in good health. Some clones in this sample may be carry-over from other donors' samples. The chain was built from TRBV5-1 and TRBJ2-7; possibly the D gene is TRBD1, per 5 matching bases. Input material: naive CD8+ T cells from PBMCs. The meaning of the sample's cell subset or site label: CD45RA+CCR7+. The CDR3 region: CASISQGDEQYF. The bases are TGCGCCAGCATTTCGCAGGGTGACGAGCAGTACTTC.